This T cell receptor (beta chain) was recovered during a study of shared clonotypes between healthy human individuals. Regarding the study as a whole: Estimated clonotype richness was generally higher in naive than memory subsets.

Turning to this clone: What it binds is not known.

The germline CDR1 and CDR2 sequences are SNHLY and FYNNEI. The CDR3 totals 14 residues. V was cut by 5 bases and J by 4 bases, with 14 bases left in between. As handled by the study authors: ImmunoSEQ gave junction-only sequences without quality scores, so filtering differed. Sequencing was performed with immunoSEQ multiplex PCR; in TCRdb, only in-frame clones are kept and a portion is missing. The V and J calls and clone size come from that table; D and trimming were worked out from the DNA. The sample has about 230,000 clones; just over 65% are singletons. The source of this sequence is a man under 40 in good health. Sequencing was done on a sample of memory CD4+ T cells sorted from blood. Regarding subset: CD45RA-negative fraction. The rearrangement joins TRBV2 to TRBJ2-5, with D maybe TRBD2 (6 bases). The chain's CDR3 is CASSPTRNLETQYF. The CDR3 coding sequence is TGTGCCAGCAGTCCGACTAGGAACTTAGAGACCCAGTACTTC.